This is a list of T cell receptor beta chains from one sample in a study of blood T cell repertoires in COVID-19. Profiled with immunoSEQ multiplex PCR; TCRdb holds only in-frame clones, not every one. The table shows 85,000 to 130,000 clones, with 70% to 85% occurring only once. Sequencing was done on a sample of peripheral blood. The receptors were sampled from a woman in her fifties or sixties with acute or convalescent COVID-19. CDR3s include the opening cysteine and the closing phenylalanine or tryptophan. The order of the fields is D gene, clone size, V gene, J gene, CDR3 protein, CDR3 DNA. The D gene is left open where the match is weak. Size tells how often a clone was seen (once, few, many) or the class of an expanded clone, and some rows leave it out.

>NA|NA|TRBV5-1|TRBJ2-3
CASSLASTSTDTQYF
TGCGCCAGCAGCTTAGCGTCAACTAGCACAGATACGCAGTATTTT
>NA|NA|TRBV28|TRBJ2-1
CASSAFSPYSYNEQFF
TGTGCCAGCAGTGCATTTTCCCCCTACTCCTACAATGAGCAGTTCTTC
>TRBD1|NA|TRBV19|TRBJ2-3
CASSQTGNTDTQYF
TGTGCCAGTAGTCAGACAGGGAACACAGATACGCAGTATTTT
>TRBD2|NA|TRBV5-4|TRBJ2-5
CASSPGTSGGALETQYF
TGTGCCAGCAGCCCTGGGACTAGCGGGGGGGCCTTGGAGACCCAGTACTTC
>NA|NA|TRBV6-5|TRBJ2-5
CASARVRETQYF
TGTGCCAGCGCCCGGGTCAGAGAGACCCAGTACTTC
>TRBD1|NA|TRBV19|TRBJ2-3
CASRTGQGAPTDTQYF
TGTGCCAGTAGAACGGGACAGGGGGCGCCCACAGATACGCAGTATTTT
>NA|NA|TRBV11-3|TRBJ2-2
CASGSSSYTGELFF
TGTGCCAGCGGTAGTAGCAGTTACACCGGGGAGCTGTTTTTT
>TRBD1|NA|TRBV11-1|TRBJ2-1
CASSRRQGAPSEQFF
TGTGCCAGCAGCCGACGACAGGGGGCCCCCAGTGAGCAGTTCTTC
>TRBD1|NA|TRBV2|TRBJ2-3
CASSLGQGVTDTQYF
TGTGCCAGCAGTTTAGGACAGGGGGTCACAGATACGCAGTATTTT
>NA|once|TRBV18|TRBJ1-1
CASSPPGGTEAFF
TGTGCCAGCTCACCACCGGGAGGGACTGAAGCTTTCTTT
>TRBD1|once|TRBV10-3|TRBJ2-1
CAINPGTGVQNNEQFF
TGTGCCATCAATCCCGGGACAGGGGTACAGAACAATGAGCAGTTCTTC
>NA|NA|TRBV3-1/TRBV3-2|TRBJ2-1
CASSPSGWGEQFF
TGTGCCAGCAGCCCGAGCGGGTGGGGTGAGCAGTTCTTC
>TRBD2|once|TRBV28|TRBJ2-7
CASSLGGYEQYF
TGTGCCAGCAGTTTGGGGGGGTACGAGCAGTACTTC
>TRBD2|NA|TRBV11-2|TRBJ2-5
CASSQEPRGGRHETQYF
TGTGCCAGCAGCCAAGAGCCCCGCGGCGGGAGGCACGAGACCCAGTACTTC
>TRBD1|NA|TRBV19|TRBJ2-5
CASSVQGWETQYF
TGTGCCAGTAGTGTACAGGGGTGGGAGACCCAGTACTTC
>TRBD2|once|TRBV5-6|TRBJ2-7
CASSLGVAGGTEQYF
TGTGCCAGCAGCTTGGGGGTAGCGGGGGGCACAGAGCAGTACTTC
>NA|NA|TRBV20-1|TRBJ1-4
CSASPGATNEKLFF
TGCAGTGCTAGTCCAGGGGCAACTAATGAAAAACTGTTTTTT
>TRBD1|NA|TRBV18|TRBJ1-2
CASSPQGQVSYTF
TGTGCCAGCTCACCGCAAGGACAGGTCTCCTACACCTTC
>TRBD1|few|TRBV29-1|TRBJ1-1
CSVVYPGGRNTEAFF
TGCAGCGTTGTATACCCAGGGGGCAGGAACACTGAAGCTTTCTTT
>TRBD2|NA|TRBV12-5|TRBJ2-3
CASPLDWEAGGTDTQYF
TGTGCTAGCCCACTCGACTGGGAAGCGGGGGGCACAGATACGCAGTATTTT
>NA|NA|TRBV5-1|TRBJ2-7
CASSETSGQYEQYF
TGCGCCAGCAGCGAGACCAGCGGGCAATACGAGCAGTACTTC
>NA|few|TRBV9|TRBJ1-6
CASSAGDRSPLHF
TGTGCCAGCAGCGCCGGAGACCGTTCACCCCTCCACTTT
>NA|NA|TRBV9|TRBJ2-1
CASSVDAATSSSYNEQFF
TGTGCCAGCAGCGTAGATGCGGCCACTTCCAGCTCCTACAATGAGCAGTTCTTC
>NA|NA|TRBV3-1/TRBV3-2|TRBJ1-2
CASSQVRGGNYGYTF
TGTGCCAGCAGCCAAGTCCGCGGTGGTAACTATGGCTACACCTTC
>NA|NA|TRBV5-1|TRBJ2-2
CASSYDQVANTGELFF
TGCGCCAGCAGCTACGATCAGGTGGCTAACACCGGGGAGCTGTTTTTT
>TRBD1|NA|TRBV24-1|TRBJ2-2
CATSDLARDSNTGELFF
TGTGCCACCAGTGATTTAGCCCGGGACAGTAACACCGGGGAGCTGTTTTTT
>TRBD2|NA|TRBV10-3|TRBJ2-1
CAISESMVSGASYNEQFF
TGTGCCATCAGTGAGTCAATGGTAAGCGGGGCTTCCTACAATGAGCAGTTCTTC
>NA|NA|TRBV7-2|TRBJ2-3
CASSLDTGTDTQYF
TGTGCCAGCAGCTTAGACACCGGCACAGATACGCAGTATTTT
>TRBD2|NA|TRBV18|TRBJ2-5
CASSPLAGAQETQYF
TGTGCCAGCTCACCTCTAGCGGGGGCACAAGAGACCCAGTACTTC
>NA|NA|TRBV5-1|TRBJ2-4
CASSLGTLAKNIQYF
TGCGCCAGCAGCTTGGGCACATTAGCCAAAAACATTCAGTACTTC
>NA|NA|TRBV18|TRBJ1-3
CASSPLDSSPLTISGNTIYF
TGTGCCAGCTCACCACTGGACAGCTCCCCGCTAACCATCTCTGGAAACACCATATATTTT
>NA|few|TRBV19|TRBJ2-7
CASSIQTGRLYEQYF
TGTGCCAGTAGTATACAGACAGGGAGGCTATACGAGCAGTACTTC
>TRBD1|NA|TRBV5-3|TRBJ2-7
CARSFGQGGRYEQYF
TGTGCCAGAAGCTTCGGACAGGGTGGGAGATACGAGCAGTACTTC
>NA|few|TRBV5-4|TRBJ1-4
CASSSQIGDEKLFF
TGTGCCAGCAGCTCACAGATAGGGGATGAAAAACTGTTTTTT
>TRBD2|NA|TRBV5-8|TRBJ2-7
CASRTSGTYEQYF
TGTGCCAGCAGGACTAGCGGGACCTACGAGCAGTACTTC
>TRBD1|NA|TRBV2|TRBJ1-1
CASSGQGVNTEAFF
TGTGCCAGCAGTGGACAGGGGGTGAACACTGAAGCTTTCTTT
>NA|NA|TRBV30|TRBJ1-3
CAWSVRGSGNTIYF
TGTGCCTGGAGTGTACGAGGGTCAGGAAACACCATATATTTT
>TRBD1|NA|TRBV2|TRBJ2-7
CASSEVDRATSSYEQYF
TGTGCCAGCAGTGAAGTCGACAGGGCCACCAGCTCCTACGAGCAGTACTTC
>NA|NA|TRBV15|TRBJ1-2
CATSRAPGDGYTF
TGTGCCACCAGCAGAGCTCCGGGGGATGGCTACACCTTC
>TRBD1|NA|TRBV25-1|TRBJ2-3
CASSRDDRGRADTQYF
TGTGCCAGCAGTCGGGACGACAGGGGGCGGGCAGATACGCAGTATTTT
>NA|NA|TRBV6-5|TRBJ1-2
CASSYSVLRGGGYTF
TGTGCCAGCAGTTACTCAGTATTAAGGGGAGGTGGCTACACCTTC
>NA|NA|TRBV18|TRBJ2-3
CASSPPSSTDTQYF
TGTGCCAGCTCACCACCGTCTAGCACAGATACGCAGTATTTT